This TCR beta chain is drawn from a study of monozygotic twins with inflammatory bowel disease. For every donor, one blood sample of roughly 2.6 ml was drawn. General study points: A single strong IBD-associated signal or clonotype was not supported by the findings.

This CDR3 contains 13 residues. Looked up from germline, CDR1 is KGHSH and CDR2 is LQKENI. The input for each TCR library was 3500 ng of total RNA. The unique tags termed UMIs, each holding a 6-nucleotide sample barcode, were added by means of template switching. TCRdb re-called the 5' RACE reads and shows each CDR3 protein once, DNA omitted. This sample's table reports roughly 320,000 distinct CDR3 sequences. Concerning this clonotype itself: Its cognate antigen is unknown.

The chain is built from TRBV18 and TRBJ1-2. Sequencing was done on a sample of blood. This receptor was identified in a human donor with ulcerative colitis or Crohn's disease, or a healthy co-twin of an affected twin (not recorded which). CDR3 sequence: CASSRNSDYGYTF.